The 5 T cell receptor beta chains below were found in one sample sequenced in a study of T cell responses to AZD1222 COVID-19 vaccine. Clones were sequenced by immunoSEQ multiplex PCR, and TCRdb holds only the in-frame ones, with some missing. The profile shows fewer than 200,000 clones, roughly 94% of them singletons. The sample in question was peripheral blood, obtained 28 days after the second AZD1222 dose. The receptors were gathered from an adult who received the AZD1222 COVID-19 vaccine.

The chain is built from TRBV27 and TRBJ2-7; D gene unclear. The germline V gene has CDR1 MNHEY and CDR2 SMNVEV (reference sequence). V was shortened by 6 bases and J by 1 base, with 16 bases between the two germline ends. The CDR3 covers 15 residues. CDR3 nucleotides: TGTGCCAGCAGCCCGACGATGAGCAGGTCCTACGAGCAGTACTTC. Translated: CASSPTMSRSYEQYF.

The chain uses TRBV6-5 and TRBJ1-2; TRBD1 aligns across 11 bases. V trimming: 5 bases; J trimming: 7 bases; junction bases outside the gene matches: 9. Germline lookup yields CDR1 MNHEY and CDR2 SVGAGI. The CDR3 is made up of 15 amino acids. The CDR3 region has the DNA TGTGCCAGCAGTCTCAGTCCCGGGACAGGGGGTGGCTACACCTTC. It specifies CASSLSPGTGGGYTF.

The rearrangement uses TRBV2 and TRBJ1-4; D gene unclear. The CDR3 has 16 amino acids. Germline V lookup: CDR1 SNHLY, CDR2 FYNNEI. V was pared by 6 bases and J by 3 bases, with 17 bases between. The CDR3 reads CASRATRGVANEKLFF. CDR3 coding DNA: TGTGCCAGCAGGGCGACCCGGGGAGTGGCTAATGAAAAACTGTTTTTT.

The chain employs TRBV6-5 and TRBJ2-2, with D maybe TRBD1 (6 bases). This CDR3 has 15 residues. The V and J ends lost 4 bases and 1 base respectively, with 10 bases between them. The germline V gene encodes CDR1 MNHEY and CDR2 SVGAGI. Written as DNA, the CDR3 is TGTGCCAGCAGTTTCTACAGGGAGAACACCGGGGAGCTGTTTTTT. It codes for CASSFYRENTGELFF.

The genes are TRBV5-1 and TRBJ1-1; 7 nucleotides agree with TRBD1. Germline assignment: CDR1 SGHRS and CDR2 YFSETQ. V shed 7 bases and J 2 bases; nucleotides not matched to a gene: 8. The CDR3 runs to 14 residues. Written as DNA, the CDR3 is TGCGCCAGCGGAGACAGGGAGGTTAACACTGAAGCTTTCTTT. Translated, it gives CASGDREVNTEAFF.